The 3 T cell receptor beta chains in this list originate from one sample, sequenced in a study of T-cell memory formation after mild COVID-19. TCRdb reanalysed the 5' RACE reads using MiXCR and keeps one entry per CDR3 protein. The sample has around 200,000 distinct CDR3 sequences, under 30% seen once; the top ten hold approximately 10%. Sequencing input: PBMCs or a T cell subset sorted from them (not recorded which). The receptors originated from an adult woman who had mild COVID-19 (a few samples of this study predate the infection). Cell type and time point are not known.

The CDR3 sequence: CATAGLAGGRQQFF. The CDR3 DNA reads as TGTGCCACCGCGGGACTAGCGGGAGGACGGCAGCAGTTCTTC. The genes are TRBV24-1 and TRBJ2-1, with 15 nucleotides matching TRBD2. Germline V gene data show CDR1 as KGHDR and CDR2 as SFDVKD. With V trimmed by 9 bases and J by 11 bases, 7 bases remained unmatched. This CDR3 is 14 amino acids long.

This chain connects TRBV6-6 to TRBJ2-3; D gene ambiguous. Germline assignment: CDR1 MNHNY and CDR2 SVGAGI (reference sequence). CDR3 length: 12 residues. Trimming left V 9 bases short and J 5 bases short, with 12 bases between. The CDR3 region has the DNA TGTGCCAGTTCTGTCTCCGGAGATACGCAGTATTTT. This codes for CASSVSGDTQYF.

The genes are TRBV4-1 and TRBJ2-7; the D gene is possibly TRBD2 (5 bases). This CDR3 comprises 15 residues. CDR1 is MGHRA and CDR2 is YSYEKL in the germline V gene. Trimming removed 0 bases from V and 2 bases from J, with 11 bases in between. The CDR3 loop is CASSQDTGGPYEQYF. CDR3 bases: TGCGCCAGCAGCCAAGATACCGGAGGTCCCTACGAGCAGTACTTC.